Listed here is a single T cell receptor (beta chain). Antigen specificity is unknown. The sample belongs to a study of T cells expressing NK-cell markers. Study at large: In sorted CD3+CD56+NKG2C+, CD3+CD56+NKG2C- and CD3+CD56-NKG2C+ T cells, TCR beta repertoires were obtained. The eight sequenced donors comprised seven who were HCMV-seropositive and one who was seronegative.

From germline, CDR1 is SGHDN and CDR2 FVKESK. This CDR3 is built from 21 residues. General observations from the study: Each of about six donors carried dominant NKG2C+ clonotypes accounting for roughly 1.0-7.5% of CD8+ T cells.

What made the TCR beta cDNA was 5'RACE template switching with UMIs. Using the 5' RACE reads, TCRdb records one entry per CDR3 protein without DNA. This sample's table reports 150,000 or so distinct CDR3 sequences. The rearrangement uses TRBV14 and TRBJ2-5; TCRdb proposes TRBD2, but this gene call is untestable without DNA. This sequence was found in a woman in her forties or fifties in good health. The sample comprised blood T cells: a sorted CD56 or NKG2C T cell subset, CD4+ or CD8+ T cells, or bulk PBMC T cells (not recorded which). The CDR3 region is CASSQEWTSGSPESLQETQYF.